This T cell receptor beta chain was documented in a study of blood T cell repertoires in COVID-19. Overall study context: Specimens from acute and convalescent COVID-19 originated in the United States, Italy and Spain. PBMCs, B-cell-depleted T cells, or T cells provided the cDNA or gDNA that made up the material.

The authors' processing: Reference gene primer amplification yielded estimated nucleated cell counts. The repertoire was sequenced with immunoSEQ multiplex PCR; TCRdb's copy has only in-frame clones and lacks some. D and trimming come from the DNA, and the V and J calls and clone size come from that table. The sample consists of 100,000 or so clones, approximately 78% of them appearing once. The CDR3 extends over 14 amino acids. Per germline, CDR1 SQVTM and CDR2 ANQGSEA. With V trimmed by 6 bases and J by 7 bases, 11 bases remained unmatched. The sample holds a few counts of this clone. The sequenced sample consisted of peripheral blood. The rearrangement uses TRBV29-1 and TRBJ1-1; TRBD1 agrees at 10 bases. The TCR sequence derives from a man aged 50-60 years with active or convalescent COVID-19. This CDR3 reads CSVLSGTGDIEAFF. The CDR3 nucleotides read TGCAGCGTCTTATCCGGGACAGGGGATATTGAAGCTTTCTTT.